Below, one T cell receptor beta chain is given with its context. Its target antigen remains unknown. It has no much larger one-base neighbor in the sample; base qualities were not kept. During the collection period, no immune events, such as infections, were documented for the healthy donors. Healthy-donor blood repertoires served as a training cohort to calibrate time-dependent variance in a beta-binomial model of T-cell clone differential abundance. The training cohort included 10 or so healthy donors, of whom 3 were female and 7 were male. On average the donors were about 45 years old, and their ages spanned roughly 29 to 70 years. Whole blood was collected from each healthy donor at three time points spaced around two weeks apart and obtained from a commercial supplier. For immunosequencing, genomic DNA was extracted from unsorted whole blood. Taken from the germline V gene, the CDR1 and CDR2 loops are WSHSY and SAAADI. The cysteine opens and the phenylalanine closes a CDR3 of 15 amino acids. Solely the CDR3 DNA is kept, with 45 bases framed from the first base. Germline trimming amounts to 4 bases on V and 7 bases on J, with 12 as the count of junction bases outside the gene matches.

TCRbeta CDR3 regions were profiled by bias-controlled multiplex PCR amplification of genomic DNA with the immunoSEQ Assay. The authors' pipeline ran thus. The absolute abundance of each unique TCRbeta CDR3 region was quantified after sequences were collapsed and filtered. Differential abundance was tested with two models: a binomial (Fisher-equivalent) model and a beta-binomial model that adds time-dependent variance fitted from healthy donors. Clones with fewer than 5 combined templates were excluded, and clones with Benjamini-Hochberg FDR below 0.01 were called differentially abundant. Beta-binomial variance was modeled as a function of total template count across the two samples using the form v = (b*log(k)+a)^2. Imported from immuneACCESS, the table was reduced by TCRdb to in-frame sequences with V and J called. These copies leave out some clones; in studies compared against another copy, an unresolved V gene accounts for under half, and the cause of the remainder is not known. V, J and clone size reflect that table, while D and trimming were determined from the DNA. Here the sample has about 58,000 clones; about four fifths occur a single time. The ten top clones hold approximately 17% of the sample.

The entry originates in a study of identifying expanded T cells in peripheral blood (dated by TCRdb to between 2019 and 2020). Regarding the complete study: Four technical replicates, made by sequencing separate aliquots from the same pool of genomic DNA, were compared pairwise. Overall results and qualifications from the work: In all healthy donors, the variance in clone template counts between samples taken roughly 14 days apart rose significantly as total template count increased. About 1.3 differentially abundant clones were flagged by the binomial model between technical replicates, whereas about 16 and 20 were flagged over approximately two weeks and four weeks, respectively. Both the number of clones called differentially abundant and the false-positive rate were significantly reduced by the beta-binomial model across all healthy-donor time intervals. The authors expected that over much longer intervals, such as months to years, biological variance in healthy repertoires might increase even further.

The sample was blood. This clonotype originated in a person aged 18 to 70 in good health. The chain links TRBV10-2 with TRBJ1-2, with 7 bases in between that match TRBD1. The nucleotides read TGCGCCAGCAGTGTCCTAGAGACAGGGAGTGGTGGCTACACCTTC. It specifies CASSVLETGSGGYTF.